This T cell receptor (beta chain) was captured in a study of vaccination effects on CD4 cells after COVID-19. Isolation of CD4+ T cells took place after 10 days of culture. A PCR test confirmed that the person had SARS-CoV-2 infection between March and December 2020. Participants got two doses of BNT162b2 or mRNA-1273 vaccine. Trimming pared 0 bases from V and 11 bases from J, leaving 8 bases between. The germline V gene has CDR1 MGHRA and CDR2 YSYEKL. This CDR3 is 13 amino acids long. A note on this clone: Its antigen is still unknown.

Libraries were prepared by immunoSEQ multiplex PCR; TCRdb keeps only in-frame clonotypes and omits some of them. Of around 53,000 clones listed, 65% to 75% are singletons. The chain joins TRBV4-1 to TRBJ1-6, with D hard to call. This receptor was taken from a human donor who had a prior SARS-CoV-2 infection. This specimen was CD4+ T cells from PBMCs cultured without peptide, taken after COVID-19 vaccination. CDR3 bases: TGCGCCAGCAGCCAAGATTCGGGTACACCCCTCCACTTT. Translating gives CASSQDSGTPLHF.